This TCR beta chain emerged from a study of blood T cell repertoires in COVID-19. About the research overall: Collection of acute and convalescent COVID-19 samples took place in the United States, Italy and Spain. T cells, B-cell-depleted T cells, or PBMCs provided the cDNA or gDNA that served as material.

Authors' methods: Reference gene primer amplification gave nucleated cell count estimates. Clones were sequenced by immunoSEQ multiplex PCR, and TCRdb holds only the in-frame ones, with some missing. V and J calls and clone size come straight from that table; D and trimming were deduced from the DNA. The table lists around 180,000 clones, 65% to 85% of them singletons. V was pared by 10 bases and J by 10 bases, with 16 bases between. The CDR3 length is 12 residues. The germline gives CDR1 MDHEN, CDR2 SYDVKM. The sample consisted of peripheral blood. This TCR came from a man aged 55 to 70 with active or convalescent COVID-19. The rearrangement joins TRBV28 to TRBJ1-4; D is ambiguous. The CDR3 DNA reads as TGTGCCACACGGTGGGAGGGTGGAAAACTGTTTTTT. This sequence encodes CATRWEGGKLFF.